Listed below are T cell receptor beta chains from one sample, sequenced in a study of T cells expressing NK-cell markers. TCRdb reworked the 5' RACE reads into one entry per CDR3 protein, no DNA. This repertoire includes 550,000 to 600,000 distinct CDR3 sequences. Material for sequencing was blood T cells: a sorted CD56 or NKG2C T cell subset, CD4+ or CD8+ T cells, or bulk PBMC T cells (not recorded which). These receptors originate from a man between 18 and 35 years old in good health. The CDR3 runs from the conserved cysteine through the conserved F or W. Fields, in order: J gene, CDR3 length, V gene, CDR3 protein.

j_gene: TRBJ2-3; len: 18; v_gene: TRBV6-2/TRBV6-3; CDR3aa: CASSGLAGGGTRTDTQYF
j_gene: TRBJ2-5; len: 16; v_gene: TRBV12-3/TRBV12-4; CDR3aa: CASSLLRSGGQETQYF
j_gene: TRBJ2-5; len: 15; v_gene: TRBV29-1; CDR3aa: CSVVLAGGSQETQYF
j_gene: TRBJ2-3; len: 13; v_gene: TRBV5-1; CDR3aa: CASTAGQADTQYF
j_gene: TRBJ2-7; len: 16; v_gene: TRBV11-2; CDR3aa: CASSRDRAGSSYEQYF
j_gene: TRBJ2-2; len: 15; v_gene: TRBV5-1; CDR3aa: CATAPAGVETGELFF
j_gene: TRBJ2-1; len: 14; v_gene: TRBV4-3; CDR3aa: CASRRGSERDEQFF
j_gene: TRBJ2-7; len: 13; v_gene: TRBV5-6; CDR3aa: CASKGWDYREQYF
j_gene: TRBJ2-5; len: 13; v_gene: TRBV20-1; CDR3aa: CSAPGPYQETQYF
j_gene: TRBJ2-5; len: 16; v_gene: TRBV11-2; CDR3aa: CASSLVLGPKGETQYF
j_gene: TRBJ2-4; len: 15; v_gene: TRBV4-1; CDR3aa: CASSQVGSGGGIQYF
j_gene: TRBJ2-5; len: 18; v_gene: TRBV5-1; CDR3aa: CASSLEGQGSLGQETQYF
j_gene: TRBJ2-3; len: 14; v_gene: TRBV29-1; CDR3aa: CSVEGRGHTDTQYF
j_gene: TRBJ2-1; len: 15; v_gene: TRBV5-1; CDR3aa: CASSWGGAAGNEQFF
j_gene: TRBJ2-7; len: 12; v_gene: TRBV7-9; CDR3aa: CASRDGSYEQYF
j_gene: TRBJ2-1; len: 19; v_gene: TRBV29-1; CDR3aa: CSVPTGTSGSRLQSGEQFF
j_gene: TRBJ1-2; len: 15; v_gene: TRBV12-3/TRBV12-4; CDR3aa: CASSNWTGRADGYTF
j_gene: TRBJ2-4; len: 12; v_gene: TRBV6-5; CDR3aa: CASRQGGDIQYF
j_gene: TRBJ2-5; len: 16; v_gene: TRBV4-1; CDR3aa: CASSQVGGLAQETQYF
j_gene: TRBJ2-4; len: 21; v_gene: TRBV28; CDR3aa: CASSLGAPGLAGEGTKNIQYF
j_gene: TRBJ2-1; len: 13; v_gene: TRBV5-1; CDR3aa: CASSSPARVEQFF
j_gene: TRBJ2-7; len: 15; v_gene: TRBV9; CDR3aa: CASSVSNHLSYEQYF
j_gene: TRBJ2-3; len: 16; v_gene: TRBV6-5; CDR3aa: CASSYLAGGDKDTQYF
j_gene: TRBJ2-7; len: 13; v_gene: TRBV29-1; CDR3aa: CSAESGRTYEQYF
j_gene: TRBJ2-5; len: 16; v_gene: TRBV4-3; CDR3aa: CASSQDGWSSQETQYF
j_gene: TRBJ1-2; len: 16; v_gene: TRBV6-2/TRBV6-3; CDR3aa: CASSYRLRTDIYGYTF
j_gene: TRBJ2-7; len: 12; v_gene: TRBV20-1; CDR3aa: CSANRALGEQYF
j_gene: TRBJ2-3; len: 15; v_gene: TRBV29-1; CDR3aa: CSVEGGGLRTDTQYF
j_gene: TRBJ1-5; len: 22; v_gene: TRBV11-3; CDR3aa: CASSLGPGQGAPSLSSNQPQHF
j_gene: TRBJ2-6; len: 17; v_gene: TRBV3-1; CDR3aa: CASSRIGQGAGANVLTF
j_gene: TRBJ2-3; len: 17; v_gene: TRBV5-1; CDR3aa: CASSLYLAGRAADTQYF
j_gene: TRBJ2-3; len: 18; v_gene: TRBV3-1; CDR3aa: CASSQGGGLAGYTDTQYF
j_gene: TRBJ2-2; len: 14; v_gene: TRBV12-3/TRBV12-4; CDR3aa: CASSPRPDRGELFF
j_gene: TRBJ2-3; len: 12; v_gene: TRBV7-8; CDR3aa: CASSRWEDTQYF
j_gene: TRBJ2-4; len: 18; v_gene: TRBV24-1; CDR3aa: CATSDTGPLAGAKNIQYF
j_gene: TRBJ1-2; len: 11; v_gene: TRBV19; CDR3aa: CATRDLYGYTF
j_gene: TRBJ2-1; len: 14; v_gene: TRBV7-9; CDR3aa: CASSPVGKYNEQFF
j_gene: TRBJ1-1; len: 12; v_gene: TRBV7-9; CDR3aa: CASSQIGTEAFF
j_gene: TRBJ2-1; len: 16; v_gene: TRBV7-9; CDR3aa: CASSLPTSVAYNEQFF
j_gene: TRBJ2-5; len: 14; v_gene: TRBV6-1; CDR3aa: CATRPGGSRQTQYF
j_gene: TRBJ2-1; len: 16; v_gene: TRBV20-1; CDR3aa: CSARDRGASWKNEQFF
j_gene: TRBJ1-5; len: 15; v_gene: TRBV20-1; CDR3aa: CSATEGQGPNQPQHF
j_gene: TRBJ2-1; len: 12; v_gene: TRBV11-3; CDR3aa: CASSRAGNEQFF
j_gene: TRBJ2-4; len: 15; v_gene: TRBV12-3/TRBV12-4; CDR3aa: CASSLVGDPKNIQYF
j_gene: TRBJ1-2; len: 16; v_gene: TRBV9; CDR3aa: CASSVAGVDPNYGYTF
j_gene: TRBJ1-5; len: 13; v_gene: TRBV2; CDR3aa: CASKGLSNQPQHF
j_gene: TRBJ2-7; len: 15; v_gene: TRBV7-2; CDR3aa: CASSLEVAGSYEQYF
j_gene: TRBJ2-1; len: 12; v_gene: TRBV29-1; CDR3aa: CTYNARSDEQFF
j_gene: TRBJ2-2; len: 17; v_gene: TRBV6-5; CDR3aa: CASSFRRAGVNTGELFF
j_gene: TRBJ2-2; len: 18; v_gene: TRBV4-3; CDR3aa: CASSHENLAGSNTGELFF
j_gene: TRBJ2-2; len: 14; v_gene: TRBV6-2/TRBV6-3; CDR3aa: CASSQGLRTGELFF
j_gene: TRBJ1-2; len: 14; v_gene: TRBV12-3/TRBV12-4; CDR3aa: CASRSTGEDYGYTF
j_gene: TRBJ1-5; len: 16; v_gene: TRBV6-2/TRBV6-3; CDR3aa: CASSYSIARVRQPQHF
j_gene: TRBJ2-7; len: 14; v_gene: TRBV20-1; CDR3aa: CSAEPQLQLYEQYF
j_gene: TRBJ2-7; len: 13; v_gene: TRBV20-1; CDR3aa: CSAQTSDDYEQYF
j_gene: TRBJ2-1; len: 15; v_gene: TRBV25-1; CDR3aa: CATSLAGGSYNEQFF
j_gene: TRBJ1-2; len: 12; v_gene: TRBV12-3/TRBV12-4; CDR3aa: CASSLGRSGYTF